Following are 2 T cell receptor beta chains from one sample sequenced in a study of blood T cell repertoires in COVID-19 (dated by TCRdb to the early 2020s). Library construction relied on the immunoSEQ multiplex PCR assay. TCRdb re-hosts the immuneACCESS table, in-frame sequences only. Its copies lack some clones; in the studies checked, an unresolved V gene accounts for under half of them, and the cause for the rest is not known. The sample table holds about 390,000 clones, of which approximately 90% were seen once. The ten largest clonotypes hold about 9.4% of the sample. Sequencing was performed on PBMCs or T cells enriched from blood (not recorded which). Receptors were obtained from a woman in her forties or fifties who had recovered from COVID-19.

The chain recombines TRBV7-2 with TRBJ2-3; D is ambiguous. Trimming took 1 base from V and 2 from J, leaving 7 bases between them. Germline V CDR1 and CDR2: SGHTA, FQGNSA. CDR3 length: 14 residues. The CDR3 DNA is TGTGCCAGCAGCTTAGGGCGGCTCACAGATACGCAGTATTTT. Its protein is CASSLGRLTDTQYF.

The chain employs TRBV12-3 or TRBV12-4 and TRBJ1-2, with 7 bases lining up with TRBD1. The CDR3 runs 12 residues. V lost 7 bases to trimming and J lost 7 bases; unmatched junction nucleotides: 6. The DNA for the CDR3 is TGTGCCAGCACCACGACAGGGTTTGGCTACACCTTC. Encoded protein: CASTTTGFGYTF.